The subject of this entry is one T cell receptor (beta chain). Antigen: not known. This CDR3 contains 15 residues. Germline loops: CDR1 MNHEY, CDR2 SVGAGI. Trimming removed 6 bases from V and 1 base from J, with 16 bases in between. A marrow graft followed busulfan-fludarabine conditioning, with cyclophosphamide on days +3 and +4. The sample is drawn from a study of T cells after posttransplantation cyclophosphamide. The study, taken as a whole, reports: After PTCy, TRB diversity resembled that of CNI/methotrexate controls.

Sequenced by immunoSEQ multiplex PCR; TCRdb stores in-frame clones only, minus some. This table holds 12,000 or so clones, 85% to 95% found once. The chain is built from TRBV6-5 and TRBJ2-7; tentative D call: TRBD2 (6 bases). This receptor was obtained from a female patient aged 30-39 years who received an allogeneic stem cell transplant from an unrelated donor, was CMV-positive, and had no GVHD. Some T cells may trace back to the graft donor. This material consisted of PBMCs, taken after allogeneic stem cell transplant with posttransplant cyclophosphamide. CDR3 nucleotide sequence: TGTGCCAGCAGAGCCTTTCGCGGGGAATCCTACGAGCAGTACTTC. Translated, it gives CASRAFRGESYEQYF.